This TCR beta chain was captured by sequencing in a study of OX40 agonist ivuxolimab in advanced cancers. Study overall: An agonistic anti-OX40 (CD134) antibody, ivuxolimab, was used to treat the patients.

This clone is a singleton in its sample. The antigen is not known. This table comes from immunoSEQ multiplex PCR, and its TCRdb copy is limited to in-frame clones, with some not included. The data contain more than 45,000 clones, roughly 80% of them seen just once; the ten biggest clones take up 1.1%. Study-wide results and limits: Both blood CD4+ and CD8+ T cells showed clonal growth by week 6 at 0.1 to 3.0 mg/kg.

The CDR3 consists of 13 residues. Trimming took 3 bases from V and 6 from J, leaving 8 bases between them. Germline CDR1 and CDR2: KGHSH and LQKENI. Sequencing used CD4+ or CD8+ T cells sorted from blood, obtained in a trial of the OX40 agonist ivuxolimab. This receptor was obtained from an adult with an advanced solid tumor such as melanoma, head and neck, liver or kidney cancer. V usage is TRBV18 and J usage is TRBJ2-2, with D hard to call. The CDR3 sequence is CASSPLEAGELFF. CDR3 nucleotides: TGTGCCAGCTCACCTTTAGAAGCCGGGGAGCTGTTTTTT.